These 28 T cell receptor beta chains share one sample of origin, sequenced in a study of regulatory T cells in long-lasting Graves disease (dated by TCRdb to the early 2020s). Library preparation used multiplex PCR. Sequencing instrument: Illumina HiSeq 4000. To build TCR beta libraries, CDR3 regions were amplified by Arm-PCR using iRepertoire HTBI primers. The public reads were reanalyzed by TCRdb: fastp trimming at Q25, MiXCR alignment, in-frame beta chains only. Each record represents a unique CDR3 protein, reported with the most common genes and DNA among its rows. The sample table lists 350,000 to 450,000 distinct CDR3 sequences, around 23% of them with a count of one. Approximately 30% of the sample is taken by the ten largest. This sample's time point label indicates: persistent/refractory GD, antithyroid drugs over 5 years with positive TRAb. RNA was extracted from PBMCs in TRIzol for both TCR sequencing and RNA sequencing.

The sequencing here drew on peripheral blood mononuclear cells (PBMCs), taken when the disease was refractory, from a patient treated with antithyroid drugs. These receptor sequences come from a woman aged 40-49 years with Graves disease. Donor details come from another sample of the same person, matched by shared clones.

This clonotype was counted ten times or more. The chain uses TRBV5-1 and TRBJ2-5; D uncertain. Germline lookup yields CDR1 SGHRS and CDR2 YFSETQ. This CDR3 has 13 residues. V dropped 0 bases and J dropped 4 bases, with 7 bases sitting between them. CDR3: CASSLGLGETQYF. The CDR3, as DNA: TGCGCCAGCAGCTTGGGCCTGGGAGAGACCCAGTACTTC.

The J gene is TRBJ2-3, the V gene TRBV28; possibly TRBD2 for D (5 bases). V lost 5 bases and J 1 base, leaving 19 bases between the germline ends. Germline values: CDR1 MDHEN, CDR2 SYDVKM. The CDR3 runs 17 residues. For the CDR3, the DNA is TGTGCCAGCAGTCCTAGGTTCCCCGTGGGAGGCACAGATACGCAGTATTTT. Its translation: CASSPRFPVGGTDTQYF. The variable domain in full, with the rest retrieved from reference TRBV28 and TRBJ2-3, is DVKVTQSSRYLVKRTGEKVFLECVQDMDHENMFWYRQDPGLGLRLIYFSYDVKMKEKGDIPEGYSVSREKKERFSLILESASTNQTSMYLCASSPRFPVGGTDTQYFGPGTRLTVL.

This clonotype has at least ten counts. The V call is TRBV28, the J call TRBJ2-7; D might be TRBD1 (6 bases). The germline V gene encodes CDR1 MDHEN and CDR2 SYDVKM. The V and J ends lost 0 bases and 5 bases respectively, with 11 bases between them. The CDR3 consists of 14 residues. The CDR3 DNA follows: TGTGCCAGCAGTTTATGGGGGGCGAGGAACGAGCAGTACTTC. This translates into CASSLWGARNEQYF.

This clonotype was detected only a few times. The rearrangement uses TRBV3-1 and TRBJ1-2, with TRBD1 as a possible D gene (6 bases). The V end lost 0 bases, the J end lost 2 bases, and 10 bases lay between the germline ends. Per the germline V gene, CDR1 is LGHDT and CDR2 is YNNKEL (reference sequence). The CDR3 totals 15 residues. The CDR3 nucleotides read TGTGCCAGCAGCCAAGAGTCAGGGGCAAACTATGGCTACACCTTC. It is translated as CASSQESGANYGYTF. Full variable domain (rest looked up from reference TRBV3-1 and TRBJ1-2): DTAVSQTPKYLVTQMGNDKSIKCEQNLGHDTMYWYKQDSKKFLKIMFSYNNKELIINETVPNRFSPKSPDKAHLNLHINSLELGDSAVYFCASSQESGANYGYTFGSGTRLTVV.

V is TRBV6-1 and J is TRBJ1-5, with 8 bases fitting TRBD1. The germline V gene encodes CDR1 MNHNS and CDR2 SASEGT. Losses at the gene ends were 1 base for V and 6 bases for J; bases not matched to a gene: 8. The CDR3 is 16 residues long. DNA of the CDR3: TGTGCCAGCAGTGAAGGTCTTACAGGGGGGGGTCAGCCCCAGCATTTT. Translation gives CASSEGLTGGGQPQHF.

This clonotype was recorded a few times. The rearrangement uses TRBV20-1 and TRBJ2-3; 9 nucleotides agree with TRBD2. The CDR3 has 17 amino acids. The germline V gene has CDR1 DFQATT and CDR2 SNEGSKA (reference sequence). V lost 1 base to trimming and J lost 4 bases; unmatched junction nucleotides: 12. CDR3 loop: CSARVAGGPPGPDTQYF. The CDR3 DNA reads as TGCAGTGCTAGAGTGGCGGGAGGGCCACCCGGCCCAGATACGCAGTATTTT.

The genes are TRBV27 and TRBJ1-5; TRBD1 agrees at 7 bases. With V trimmed by 5 bases and J by 3 bases, 7 bases remained unmatched. This CDR3 spans 15 amino acids. Per the germline V gene, CDR1 is MNHEY and CDR2 is SMNVEV (reference sequence). CDR3 nucleotides: TGTGCCAGCAGTGAATCTGACAGGGACAATCAGCCCCAGCATTTT. This codes for CASSESDRDNQPQHF.

This clonotype occurred many times. The gene calls are TRBV28 and TRBJ2-5, with TRBD2 identical over 14 bases. This CDR3 region has 17 residues. The ends lost 5 bases at V and 1 base at J; junction bases unmatched: 6. Germline V CDR1 and CDR2: MDHEN, SYDVKM. In DNA, the CDR3 is TGTGCCAGCAGTCCCTGGACTAGCGGGAGGTTCCAAGAGACCCAGTACTTC. Encoded protein: CASSPWTSGRFQETQYF.

This clonotype was observed at least ten times. The CDR3 reads CAISEEPNQPQHF. In DNA, the CDR3 is TGTGCCATCAGTGAGGAACCGAATCAGCCCCAGCATTTT. The chain recombines TRBV10-3 with TRBJ1-5; D remains unclear. The ends were cut back, 2 bases at V and 4 bases at J, with 6 bases in the middle. This CDR3 is 13 amino acids long. The germline V gene encodes CDR1 ENHRY and CDR2 SYGVKD.

The rearrangement joins TRBV5-1 to TRBJ2-7, with 11 bases fitting TRBD2. The CDR3 covers 17 residues. The V and J ends lost 0 bases and 0 bases, in that order; junction bases with no gene match: 5. Germline assignment: CDR1 SGHRS and CDR2 YFSETQ. The chain's CDR3 is CASSLGGLADSSYEQYF. CDR3 in DNA: TGCGCCAGCAGCTTGGGGGGACTAGCGGATAGCTCCTACGAGCAGTACTTC.

This clonotype was recorded a few times. The V call is TRBV7-9, the J call TRBJ2-1; D tentatively reads TRBD1 or TRBD2 (5 bases each). V lost 6 bases, J lost 6 bases, and 15 bases lay in between. This CDR3 is 14 amino acids long. Germline V gives CDR1 SEHNR, CDR2 FQNEAQ (reference sequence). The CDR3 reads CASRYGTSGNEQFF. CDR3 DNA: TGTGCCAGCAGATATGGGACCTCCGGCAATGAGCAGTTCTTC.

This clonotype has ten or more counts. The V and J genes are TRBV12-3 or TRBV12-4 and TRBJ2-7, with TRBD2 matching 10 bases. With V trimmed by 4 bases and J by 6 bases, 6 bases remained unmatched. This CDR3 contains 14 residues. CDR3 sequence reads: CASSSSGRPLEQYF. The CDR3, as DNA: TGTGCCAGCAGTTCTAGCGGGAGACCCCTCGAGCAGTACTTC.

At least ten counts were recorded for this clonotype. The V gene is TRBV28, the J gene TRBJ1-5, with D perhaps matching TRBD1 (6 bases). The CDR3 has 16 residues. Trimming cost V 2 bases and J 1 base, with 12 bases left between them. The germline V gene encodes CDR1 MDHEN and CDR2 SYDVKM. CDR3 sequence: CASSLPNQGSNQPQHF. The CDR3 DNA reads TGTGCCAGCAGTTTACCGAACCAGGGGAGCAATCAGCCCCAGCATTTT.

The genes are TRBV7-9 and TRBJ2-2; D might be TRBD2 (5 bases). V lost 5 bases and J 7 bases, leaving 8 bases between the germline ends. Germline V lookup: CDR1 SEHNR, CDR2 FQNEAQ (reference sequence). This CDR3 spans 12 amino acids. The CDR3 bases are TGTGCCAGCAGCCCTCGGGGCGGGGAGCTGTTTTTT. Translating it yields CASSPRGGELFF.

Only a few counts were recorded for this clonotype. The rearrangement uses TRBV20-1 and TRBJ2-2; 7 bases agree with TRBD2. Germline loops: CDR1 DFQATT, CDR2 SNEGSKA (reference sequence). The CDR3 sequence is 13 residues long. The ends lost 6 bases at V and 5 bases at J; junction bases unmatched: 6. CDR3 in amino acids: CSARGRITGELFF. The CDR3 DNA follows: TGCAGTGCGCGCGGGAGAATTACCGGGGAGCTGTTTTTT.

There are a few counts of this clonotype. The V gene is TRBV20-1, the J gene TRBJ1-6; 7 bases map to TRBD1. Germline values: CDR1 DFQATT, CDR2 SNEGSKA (reference sequence). CDR3 length: 14 amino acids. J lost 6 bases, V lost 3 bases, and 5 bases had no gene match. CDR3 region: CSASWGTVNSPLHF. For the CDR3, the DNA is TGCAGTGCTAGTTGGGGGACAGTTAATTCACCCCTCCACTTT.

This clonotype was counted at least ten times. This rearrangement joins TRBV20-1 to TRBJ1-6, with D possibly TRBD1 on 5 matching bases. Looked up from germline, CDR1 is DFQATT and CDR2 is SNEGSKA (reference sequence). V lost 6 bases and J lost 8, with 14 bases in between. The CDR3 is 13 amino acids. The CDR3: CSAGGALDSPLHF. CDR3 sequence (DNA): TGCAGTGCCGGAGGGGCATTGGATTCACCCCTCCACTTT.

The gene calls are TRBV7-9 and TRBJ2-7; no clear D gene. This CDR3 has 12 amino acids. The V gene lost 6 bases and the J gene lost 6 bases, with 12 bases spanning the gap. CDR1 SEHNR and CDR2 FQNEAQ come from the germline V gene (reference sequence). CDR3 amino acids: CASSFTATEQYF. In DNA, the CDR3 is TGTGCCAGCAGTTTTACAGCCACCGAGCAGTACTTC.

The chain couples TRBV19 to TRBJ2-7; 7 positions match TRBD1. Germline V gives CDR1 LNHDA, CDR2 SQIVND (reference sequence). V lost 5 bases to trimming and J lost 3 bases; unmatched junction nucleotides: 10. CDR3 length: 15 amino acids. CDR3 residues: CASSLRDSQNYEQYF. DNA for the CDR3: TGTGCCAGTAGTCTTCGGGACAGCCAGAACTACGAGCAGTACTTC.

This clonotype has a handful of counts. The chain is built from TRBV29-1 and TRBJ2-5; a weak D match, TRBD2 (5 bases). The CDR3 has 13 amino acids. Germline CDR1 and CDR2: SQVTM and ANQGSEA. The V end lost 4 bases, the J end lost 4 bases, and 13 bases lay between the germline ends. This CDR3 is CSVGSGYGETQYF. The DNA of the CDR3 is TGCAGCGTTGGATCGGGGTACGGAGAGACCCAGTACTTC.

This clonotype was recorded a few times. J is TRBJ2-2 and V is TRBV20-1; TRBD2 matches at 8 bases. CDR3 length: 12 amino acids. With V trimmed by 5 bases and J by 5 bases, 1 base remained unmatched. Germline assignment: CDR1 DFQATT and CDR2 SNEGSKA (reference sequence). CDR3: CSAPGGTGELFF. The CDR3 DNA is TGCAGTGCTCCGGGGGGGACCGGGGAGCTGTTTTTT.

This clonotype was recorded a few times. The chain couples TRBV19 to TRBJ2-7; 9 bases agree with TRBD2. The junction had 11 bases not matched to a gene; V was cut back by 5 bases and J by 0 bases. CDR1 is LNHDA, CDR2 SQIVND, per germline (reference sequence). CDR3 length: 17 amino acids. CDR3 nucleotides: TGTGCCAGTAGTGGGGCGGGAGGGCCTTGGAGCTCCTACGAGCAGTACTTC. Amino acid sequence: CASSGAGGPWSSYEQYF.

The chain has TRBV7-3 and TRBJ2-2; 7 nucleotides agree with TRBD2. Germline V lookup: CDR1 SGHTA, CDR2 FQGTGA. The V and J ends lost 5 bases and 1 base, in that order; junction bases with no gene match: 7. The CDR3 length is 16 residues. CDR3 amino acids: CASSLRTSWNTGELFF. The DNA for the CDR3 is TGTGCCAGCAGCCTACGGACTAGTTGGAACACCGGGGAGCTGTTTTTT. Full variable domain (remainder filled in from reference TRBV7-3 and TRBJ2-2): GAGVSQTPSNKVTEKGKYVELRCDPISGHTALYWYRQSLGQGPEFLIYFQGTGAADDSGLPNDRFFAVRPEGSVSTLKIQRTERGDSAVYLCASSLRTSWNTGELFFGEGSRLTVL.

This clonotype was observed many times. The chain couples TRBV29-1 to TRBJ2-5, with D perhaps TRBD1 (6 bases). Deletions cut 7 bases from V and 6 bases from J, with 15 bases between. In germline, CDR1 is SQVTM, CDR2 ANQGSEA. The CDR3 is made up of 12 amino acids. In nucleotides, the CDR3 is TGCAGCGCTATAGGGGACAAAAAGACCCAGTACTTC. This sequence encodes CSAIGDKKTQYF.

The V gene is TRBV9, the J gene TRBJ1-2, with unresolved D. CDR1 is SGDLS and CDR2 is YYNGEE in the germline V gene. The V end was cut by 3 bases, the J end by 2 bases, with 8 bases between. This CDR3 has 13 residues. CDR3 sequence: CASSGAVNYGYTF. Written as DNA, the CDR3 is TGTGCCAGCAGCGGGGCGGTCAACTATGGCTACACCTTC.

Regarding this clonotype: This could be a read error, since a much larger clone is one nucleotide away. The chain is built from TRBV19 and TRBJ2-5, with a possible D match to TRBD2 (5 bases). Deletions cut 4 bases from V and 10 bases from J, with 16 bases between. The CDR3 runs 13 residues. CDR1 and CDR2 from the germline V gene are LNHDA and SQIVND (reference sequence). Here the CDR3 reads CASSNERRGGQYF. The CDR3 DNA reads TGTGCCAGTAGTAATGAGCGGAGAGGTGGCCAGTACTTC.

A few counts support this clonotype. The chain recombines TRBV20-1 with TRBJ1-1, with D tentatively TRBD1 (6 bases). Per the germline V gene, CDR1 is DFQATT and CDR2 is SNEGSKA (reference sequence). The V end was cut by 3 bases, the J end by 3 bases, with 11 bases between. The CDR3 covers 13 residues. The CDR3 protein is CSASRQEHTEAFF. CDR3 nucleotides: TGCAGTGCTAGCCGACAGGAACACACTGAAGCTTTCTTT.

This clonotype was seen more than once but under ten times. The V call is TRBV5-4, the J call TRBJ2-7; perhaps TRBD2 as D (6 bases). Deletions cut 5 bases from V and 3 bases from J, with 18 bases between. Germline CDR1 is SGHNT and CDR2 is YYREEE (reference sequence). The CDR3 contains 15 residues. The CDR3 DNA follows: TGTGCCAGCAGGGACTACAATAACCCCCTCTACGAGCAGTACTTC. The encoded protein is CASRDYNNPLYEQYF.